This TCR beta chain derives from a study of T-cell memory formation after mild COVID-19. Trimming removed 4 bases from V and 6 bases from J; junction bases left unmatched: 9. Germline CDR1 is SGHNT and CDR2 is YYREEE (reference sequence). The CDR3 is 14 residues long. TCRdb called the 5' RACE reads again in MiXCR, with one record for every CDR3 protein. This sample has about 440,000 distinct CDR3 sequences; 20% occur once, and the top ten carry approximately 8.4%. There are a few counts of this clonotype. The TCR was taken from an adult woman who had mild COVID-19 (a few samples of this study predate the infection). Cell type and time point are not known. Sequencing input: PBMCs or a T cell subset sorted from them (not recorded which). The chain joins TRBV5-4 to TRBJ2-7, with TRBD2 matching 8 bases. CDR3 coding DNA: TGTGCCAGCAGCAAGAGCGGGAGTGGTTTCGAGCAGTACTTC. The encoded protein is CASSKSGSGFEQYF.